Listed below are T cell receptor beta chains from one sample, sequenced in a study of cytomegalovirus exposure and HLA in healthy donors. The protocol was immunoSEQ multiplex PCR, while the TCRdb copy is restricted to in-frame clones and leaves out a portion. Of about 65,000 clones listed, around four fifths are singletons. Sequencing was carried out using PBMCs. These receptors were taken from a girl aged 5 to 17 in good health and CMV-seropositive. Each CDR3 is given with its conserved first and last residue. A D gene is named only where the DNA matches it firmly. Clone size, where shown, is once, few, many, or a class for clones that have expanded.

.	TRBV28	TRBJ1-2	.	CASSLREFDYTF	TGTGCCAGCAGTTTAAGGGAGTTTGACTACACCTTC
.	TRBV25-1	TRBJ2-5	once	CASSSQRRETQYF	TGTGCCAGCAGTTCCCAGAGGCGGGAGACCCAGTACTTC
.	TRBV5-6	TRBJ2-1	.	CASSYPGSASNEQFF	TGTGCCAGCAGCTATCCCGGGTCGGCGAGTAATGAGCAGTTCTTC
.	TRBV7-9	TRBJ1-4	.	CASIQTGTAGEKLFF	TGTGCCAGCATTCAAACCGGGACCGCGGGGGAAAAACTGTTTTTT
.	TRBV6-4	TRBJ2-1	.	CASSEGGEAYNEQFF	TGTGCCAGCAGTGAAGGAGGGGAAGCCTACAATGAGCAGTTCTTC
TRBD2	TRBV5-1	TRBJ2-3	.	CASSLDLAGGTDTQYF	TGCGCCAGCAGCTTAGATCTAGCGGGGGGCACAGATACGCAGTATTTT
TRBD2	TRBV5-1	TRBJ2-1	few	CASSSSGGNNNEQFF	TGCGCCAGCAGCAGCAGCGGGGGGAATAACAATGAGCAGTTCTTC
.	TRBV10-3	TRBJ2-2	.	CAISGHGGTQNTGELFF	TGTGCCATCAGTGGCCACGGGGGTACCCAGAACACCGGGGAGCTGTTTTTT
.	TRBV10-3	TRBJ2-7	.	CAISQVRAANRPGPYEQYF	TGTGCCATCAGCCAGGTCCGAGCCGCGAACAGGCCCGGCCCTTACGAGCAGTACTTC
.	TRBV4-3	TRBJ1-5	.	CASSQEGVRQPQHF	TGCGCCAGCAGCCAAGAGGGAGTTCGGCAGCCCCAGCATTTT
.	TRBV27	TRBJ1-1	.	CASSWGQNTEAFF	TGTGCCAGCAGTTGGGGCCAGAACACTGAAGCTTTCTTT
TRBD1	TRBV15	TRBJ1-5	once	CATSRKPWTGVFDQPQHF	TGTGCCACCAGCAGAAAACCTTGGACAGGGGTTTTCGATCAGCCCCAGCATTTT
TRBD1	TRBV4-2	TRBJ1-2	.	CASSQVPGQRSYGYTF	TGTGCCAGCAGCCAAGTCCCGGGACAGAGATCCTATGGCTACACCTTC
.	TRBV19	TRBJ2-7	.	CASSTVSYEQYF	TGTGCCAGTAGTACCGTCAGTTACGAGCAGTACTTC
.	TRBV7-9	TRBJ1-1	.	CASRAYMNTEAFF	TGTGCCAGCAGGGCTTACATGAACACTGAAGCTTTCTTT
.	TRBV25-1	TRBJ2-7	.	CASSETNREQYF	TGTGCCAGCAGTGAAACCAACAGGGAGCAGTACTTC
TRBD2	TRBV2	TRBJ2-2	.	CASSRGDTGELFF	TGTGCCAGCAGTCGGGGGGACACCGGGGAGCTGTTTTTT
TRBD1	TRBV4-3	TRBJ2-7	few	CASRYSGTGEVYEQYF	TGCGCCAGCCGCTATTCCGGGACAGGGGAAGTCTACGAGCAGTACTTC
.	TRBV28	TRBJ1-2	.	CASSPRTRPHGYTF	TGTGCCAGCAGCCCGCGGACAAGACCGCATGGCTACACCTTC
.	TRBV19	TRBJ1-1	.	CASRPRTKGWTPEAFF	TGTGCCAGTAGGCCCCGGACAAAGGGGTGGACACCTGAAGCTTTCTTT
.	TRBV2	TRBJ2-5	.	CASTSDRETQYF	TGTGCCAGCACTAGTGACCGAGAGACCCAGTACTTC
.	TRBV7-2	TRBJ2-1	.	CASSFSGGISINEQFF	TGTGCCAGCAGCTTTAGCGGCGGGATTTCTATCAATGAGCAGTTCTTC
.	TRBV10-2	TRBJ1-3	.	CASSQGIGNTIYF	TGCGCCAGCAGTCAGGGAATTGGAAACACCATATATTTT
TRBD1	TRBV4-3	TRBJ1-1	once	CASSQIDRGTEAFF	TGCGCCAGCAGCCAAATCGACAGGGGAACTGAAGCTTTCTTT
.	TRBV2	TRBJ2-7	.	CASSDPETGPFPYEQYF	TGTGCCAGCAGTGATCCCGAGACAGGCCCGTTTCCCTACGAGCAGTACTTC
.	TRBV19	TRBJ2-1	.	CATGGIVYNEQFF	TGTGCAACCGGGGGTATAGTTTACAATGAGCAGTTCTTC
TRBD1	TRBV7-2	TRBJ2-7	.	CASSLFGQASYEQYF	TGTGCCAGCAGCTTATTCGGACAGGCCTCCTACGAGCAGTACTTC
.	TRBV30	TRBJ1-3	.	CAWSVTGWDTIYF	TGTGCCTGGAGTGTCACAGGGTGGGACACCATATATTTT
.	TRBV6-5	TRBJ1-3	.	CASTDPRNTIYF	TGTGCCAGCACGGATCCCAGGAACACCATATATTTT
TRBD2	TRBV28	TRBJ2-7	.	CASSPAGGLEQYF	TGTGCCAGCAGTCCAGCGGGAGGGCTCGAGCAGTACTTC
TRBD2	TRBV4-1	TRBJ2-3	.	CASSQDPAGGDWHTQYF	TGCGCCAGCAGCCAAGATCCAGCGGGAGGGGACTGGCATACGCAGTATTTT
TRBD1	TRBV4-2	TRBJ2-3	.	CASSQDDGQGTDTQYF	TGTGCCAGCAGCCAAGATGACGGACAGGGGACAGATACGCAGTATTTT
.	TRBV5-1	TRBJ1-2	.	CASSRSTGPTDYGYTF	TGCGCCAGCAGTAGGTCGACAGGTCCTACCGACTATGGCTACACCTTC
.	TRBV28	TRBJ2-7	once	CASGGHKYF	TGTGCCAGCGGGGGACACAAGTACTTC
TRBD2	TRBV4-2	TRBJ2-7	.	CASSQASGGVSSYEQYF	TGTGCCAGCAGCCAAGCCAGCGGGGGGGTGAGCTCCTACGAGCAGTACTTC
TRBD1	TRBV6-5	TRBJ1-2	.	CASSTTGGRDGYTF	TGTGCCAGCAGTACGACAGGGGGACGAGATGGCTACACCTTC
.	TRBV5-1	TRBJ1-1	.	CASSSDTEAFF	TGCGCCAGCAGCTCGGACACTGAAGCTTTCTTT
.	TRBV6-5	TRBJ2-1	.	CASSYLSLALPREQFF	TGTGCCAGCAGTTACTTATCATTGGCCCTCCCCCGAGAGCAGTTCTTC
TRBD1	TRBV11-2	TRBJ1-2	.	CASSLAPGGPYGYTF	TGTGCCAGCAGCTTAGCCCCAGGGGGCCCTTATGGCTACACCTTC
TRBD2	TRBV6-7	TRBJ2-3	.	CASSYSLAGALSTDTQYF	TGTGCCAGCAGTTACAGCCTAGCGGGGGCCCTAAGCACAGATACGCAGTATTTT
.	TRBV19	TRBJ2-7	.	CASSWGRTYEQYF	TGTGCCAGTAGTTGGGGGCGGACCTACGAGCAGTACTTC
.	TRBV7-2	TRBJ2-6	.	CASRTAGANVLTF	TGTGCCAGCAGAACAGCTGGGGCCAACGTCCTGACTTTC
.	TRBV5-1	TRBJ2-7	medium-sized	CASSEQSYEQYF	TGCGCCAGCAGCGAACAGAGCTACGAGCAGTACTTC
TRBD1	TRBV7-8	TRBJ2-2	.	CASRLISGTGNTGELFF	TGTGCCAGCAGATTGATATCCGGGACAGGGAACACCGGGGAGCTGTTTTTT
.	TRBV28	TRBJ1-1	.	CASSRAILTVTEAFF	TGTGCCAGCAGTCGCGCCATACTTACCGTCACTGAAGCTTTCTTT
.	TRBV4-3	TRBJ2-7	few	CASSLTAGAEQYF	TGCGCCAGCAGCTTGACCGCAGGGGCCGAGCAGTACTTC